The 26 T cell receptor beta chains given below trace back to one sample, sequenced in a study of blood T cell repertoires in COVID-19. The protocol was immunoSEQ multiplex PCR, while the TCRdb copy is restricted to in-frame clones and leaves out a portion. This table has about 180,000 clones, under 85% appearing once. The sequencing input was peripheral blood. All receptors come from a woman aged 80 or over with acute or convalescent COVID-19.

Only one count was recorded for this clone. The V gene is TRBV7-2, the J gene TRBJ2-5; the D gene is possibly TRBD2 (6 bases). Germline CDR1 SGHTA, CDR2 FQGNSA. Between the trimmed V and J ends, which lost 4 bases and 5 bases, there was a span of 11 bases. The CDR3 totals 13 residues. The chain's CDR3 is CASSSLAAETQYF. CDR3 sequence (DNA): TGTGCCAGCAGCTCTTTAGCGGCGGAGACCCAGTACTTC. The whole variable domain, remainder taken from reference TRBV7-2 and TRBJ2-5, is GAGVSQSPSNKVTEKGKDVELRCDPISGHTALYWYRQSLGQGLEFLIYFQGNSAPDKSGLPSDRFSAERTGGSVSTLTIQRTQQEDSAVYLCASSSLAAETQYFGPGTRLLVL.

The V gene is TRBV7-9, the J gene TRBJ2-3, with D uncertain. Germline-derived CDR1 and CDR2 are SEHNR and FQNEAQ (reference sequence). V lost 6 bases and J 2 bases, leaving 9 bases between the germline ends. This CDR3 spans 13 amino acids. The CDR3: CASRRILTDTQYF. The CDR3 region has the DNA TGTGCCAGCAGGAGAATTCTCACAGATACGCAGTATTTT. Based on the CDR3 plus reference TRBV7-9 and TRBJ2-3, the full variable domain is DTGVSQNPRHKITKRGQNVTFRCDPISEHNRLYWYRQTLGQGPEFLTYFQNEAQLEKSRLLSDRFSAERPKGSFSTLEIQRTEQGDSAMYLCASRRILTDTQYFGPGTRLTVL.

The rearrangement links TRBV6-2 or TRBV6-3 to TRBJ1-5; a possible D gene is TRBD1 (5 bases). The CDR3 length is 16 residues. CDR1 is MNHEY, CDR2 SVGEGT, per germline. The ends were cut back, 0 bases at V and 2 bases at J, with 11 bases in the middle. This CDR3 is CASSYSLGGGNQPQHF. The DNA of the CDR3 is TGTGCCAGCAGTTACTCGCTGGGGGGGGGCAATCAGCCCCAGCATTTT.

This clone was counted only a few times. The chain links TRBV6-4 to TRBJ2-5, with 8 bases identical to TRBD2. This CDR3 spans 15 amino acids. The trim removed 5 bases at V and 4 bases at J, leaving 9 bases unmatched. CDR1 and CDR2 (germline): MRHNA, SNTAGT. The CDR3 reads CASSFSGALGETQYF. The CDR3 DNA is TGTGCCAGCAGTTTTAGCGGGGCCCTCGGAGAGACCCAGTACTTC.

V is TRBV11-3 and J is TRBJ2-1, with D tentatively TRBD2 (6 bases). Germline lookup yields CDR1 SGHNT and CDR2 YENEEA. The CDR3 extends over 16 amino acids. The ends were cut back, 5 bases at V and 0 bases at J, with 14 bases in the middle. The CDR3 nucleotides read TGTGCCAGCAGCGCGGGACCCGACCTCTCCTACAATGAGCAGTTCTTC. Its translation is CASSAGPDLSYNEQFF.

About this clone itself: A read error may produce the germline difference seen at one junction end. The chain recombines TRBV7-8 with TRBJ1-2, with TRBD1 matching over 8 bases. Per germline, CDR1 SGHVS and CDR2 FQNEAQ. The CDR3 covers 16 residues. The CDR3 is CASNTFPRGPRYGYTF. DNA for the CDR3: TGTGCCAGCAACACCTTTCCCAGGGGGCCCCGGTATGGTTACACCTTC.

This chain uses TRBV3-1 (or the pseudogene TRBV3-2) with TRBJ2-4, with TRBD1 matching over 7 bases. The CDR3 totals 14 residues. With 5 bases clipped from V and 4 bases from J, the junction kept 5 bases outside the gene matches. Per germline, CDR1 LGHDT and CDR2 YNNKEL (reference sequence). The CDR3 reads CASSLPGQKNIQYF. The CDR3 region has the DNA TGTGCCAGCAGCTTACCGGGACAGAAAAACATTCAGTACTTC.

The chain recombines TRBV19 with TRBJ1-5, with 7 bases matching TRBD1. V was pared by 5 bases and J by 2 bases, with 3 bases of the junction left unmatched. The CDR3 sequence is 14 residues long. The germline V gene encodes CDR1 LNHDA and CDR2 SQIVND (reference sequence). In DNA, the CDR3 is TGTGCCAGTAGTTCCACAGGGGGCAATCAGCCCCAGCATTTT. It translates to CASSSTGGNQPQHF.

The chain recombines TRBV7-2 with TRBJ1-3; D remains unclear. V lost 2 bases, J lost 2 bases, and 10 bases lay in between. This CDR3 has 15 amino acids. From germline, CDR1 is SGHTA and CDR2 FQGNSA. The CDR3 DNA reads as TGTGCCAGCAGCTTAAGGCTAGCTACTGGAAACACCATATATTTT. Protein product: CASSLRLATGNTIYF.

This rearrangement joins TRBV6-1 to TRBJ1-3; D ambiguous. The germline V and J ends were trimmed by 2 bases and 4 bases, with 9 bases remaining between them. The CDR3 sequence is 14 residues long. Germline CDR1 is MNHNS and CDR2 is SASEGT. The CDR3 protein is CASSERSAGNTIYF. DNA of the CDR3: TGTGCCAGCAGTGAACGCAGCGCCGGAAACACCATATATTTT.

The gene calls are TRBV5-5 and TRBJ2-2; the D is unclear. The germline CDR1 and CDR2 sequences are SGHKS and YYEKEE (reference sequence). V lost 1 base to trimming and J lost 1 base, with 5 bases between them. This CDR3 has 14 amino acids. CDR3 DNA sequence: TGTGCCAGCAGCTTGACTGGGAACACCGGGGAGCTGTTTTTT. Its protein is CASSLTGNTGELFF.

The V gene is TRBV3-1 (or the pseudogene TRBV3-2), the J gene TRBJ1-4, with no clear D. The V end was cut by 11 bases, the J end by 5 bases, with 15 bases between. CDR3 length equals 13 residues. The germline V gene has CDR1 LGHDT and CDR2 YNNKEL (reference sequence). The CDR3 here is CASLGADNEKLFF. The CDR3 coding sequence is TGTGCCTCCTTGGGAGCCGACAATGAAAAACTGTTTTTT.

The chain is built from TRBV18 and TRBJ2-3; 10 nucleotides align to TRBD2. V was pared by 3 bases and J by 3 bases, with 9 bases of the junction left unmatched. Per germline, CDR1 KGHSH and CDR2 LQKENI. This CDR3 has 17 amino acids. CDR3 amino acids: CASSPQIAGGSTDTQYF. Here the CDR3 DNA reads TGTGCCAGCTCACCTCAAATAGCGGGAGGATCGACAGATACGCAGTATTTT.

This chain links TRBV7-2 with TRBJ2-7; perhaps TRBD2 as D (6 bases). The V end lost 8 bases, the J end lost 6 bases, and 23 bases lay between the germline ends. This CDR3 is built from 15 residues. Germline loops: CDR1 SGHTA, CDR2 FQGNSA. The CDR3 nucleotides read TGTGCCAGCGCCCCGGGGCCCGGGAGAAGTAGCGAGCAGTACTTC. It encodes CASAPGPGRSSEQYF.

V gene TRBV4-1 combines with J gene TRBJ1-4; 10 bases agree with TRBD1. After removal of 0 bases from V and 7 bases from J, the junction contained 11 bases not matched to a gene. The CDR3 sequence is 18 residues long. CDR1 MGHRA and CDR2 YSYEKL come from the germline V gene. CDR3 amino acids: CASSQEGLRGQGIEKLFF. In nucleotides, the CDR3 is TGCGCCAGCAGCCAAGAGGGCCTTAGGGGACAGGGGATTGAAAAACTGTTTTTT.

The J gene is TRBJ1-1, the V gene TRBV7-2; TRBD1 might be the D (6 bases). Trimming stripped 4 bases from V and 3 bases from J, with 12 bases between. The CDR3 runs to 14 residues. Germline V gene data show CDR1 as SGHTA and CDR2 as FQGNSA. The CDR3 here is CASSSDHRDTEAFF. CDR3 bases: TGTGCCAGCAGCTCAGATCACAGGGACACTGAAGCTTTCTTT.

This chain uses TRBV12-3 or TRBV12-4 with TRBJ2-7; 7 bases fit TRBD1. The CDR3 sequence is 13 residues long. V lost 7 bases, J lost 6 bases, and 9 bases stayed unmatched. The CDR3 loop is CASTGGAGGEQYF. As DNA, the CDR3 is TGTGCCAGCACCGGTGGGGCAGGGGGCGAGCAGTACTTC.

A few counts support this clone. This chain connects TRBV7-2 to TRBJ1-6, with 8 positions matching TRBD1. This CDR3 spans 15 amino acids. Germline V lookup: CDR1 SGHTA, CDR2 FQGNSA. Trimming cost V 2 bases and J 7 bases; bases outside gene matches: 4. CDR3 bases: TGTGCCAGCAGCTTACTTGGGACAGGAAATTCACCCCTCCACTTT. Its protein product is CASSLLGTGNSPLHF.

The chain couples TRBV18 to TRBJ2-2, with a tentative D call TRBD1 (6 bases). CDR3 size: 16 residues. The V and J ends lost 0 bases and 4 bases respectively, with 12 bases between them. CDR1 and CDR2 (germline): KGHSH, LQKENI. The CDR3 sequence: CASSPPGTFGTGELFF. In nucleotides, the CDR3 is TGTGCCAGCTCACCACCCGGGACATTCGGCACCGGGGAGCTGTTTTTT.

The chain employs TRBV29-1 and TRBJ2-2, with no clear D. Germline V lookup: CDR1 SQVTM, CDR2 ANQGSEA. The CDR3 covers 13 residues. With 5 bases removed from V and 2 bases from J, the gap between germline ends came to 9 bases. CDR3 nucleotides: TGCAGCGTTTCCGCCAGAAACACCGGGGAGCTGTTTTTT. It codes for CSVSARNTGELFF.

This sequence joins TRBV19 and TRBJ1-5, with a tentative D call TRBD1 (5 bases). Trimming shortened V by 9 bases and J by 2 bases, and 17 bases separated the two germline ends. The CDR3 loop spans 15 amino acids. From germline, CDR1 is LNHDA and CDR2 SQIVND (reference sequence). CDR3 loop: CARGGLGGGNQPQHF. CDR3 coding DNA: TGTGCCAGGGGGGGTCTCGGCGGTGGCAATCAGCCCCAGCATTTT.

The chain uses TRBV7-2 and TRBJ2-7, with D possibly being TRBD2 (6 bases). The germline CDR1 and CDR2 sequences are SGHTA and FQGNSA. The CDR3 runs to 14 residues. Trimming stripped 0 bases from V and 1 base from J, with 7 bases between. CDR3 nucleotide sequence: TGTGCCAGCAGCTTAGCGGGGAGGTCCTACGAGCAGTACTTC. It codes for CASSLAGRSYEQYF.

The chain employs TRBV7-6 and TRBJ2-3, with a weak D call TRBD2 (5 bases). This CDR3 region has 14 residues. In germline, CDR1 is SGHVS, CDR2 FNYEAQ. With 2 bases removed from V and 2 bases from J, the gap between germline ends came to 8 bases. In DNA, the CDR3 is TGTGCCAGCAGCTTACAGGACTCCACAGATACGCAGTATTTT. Amino acids: CASSLQDSTDTQYF.

This rearrangement joins TRBV6-5 to TRBJ1-3, with TRBD1 matching 7 bases. The CDR3 has 16 amino acids. With V trimmed by 4 bases and J by 0 bases, 6 bases remained unmatched. Germline V gene sequence: CDR1 MNHEY, CDR2 SVGAGI. CDR3 in amino acids: CASSSDRALSGNTIYF. CDR3 nucleotides: TGTGCCAGCAGTTCTGACAGGGCTCTCTCTGGAAACACCATATATTTT.

V usage is TRBV4-1 and J usage is TRBJ2-3; 11 positions agree with TRBD2. V shed 4 bases, J shed 2 bases, and the junction held 11 bases outside the gene matches. The germline CDR1 and CDR2 sequences are MGHRA and YSYEKL. The CDR3 spans 18 residues. CDR3 sequence reads: CASSPGSGLAEDTDTQYF. In DNA form, the CDR3 reads TGCGCCAGCAGCCCCGGATCGGGACTAGCGGAGGACACAGATACGCAGTATTTT.

The gene calls are TRBV5-1 and TRBJ2-3, with D maybe TRBD2 (6 bases). CDR1 SGHRS and CDR2 YFSETQ come from the germline V gene. V lost 7 bases and J 2 bases, leaving 11 bases between the germline ends. CDR3 size: 13 residues. The CDR3 protein is CASSGGDTDTQYF. The CDR3 DNA reads as TGCGCCAGCTCCGGGGGAGACACAGATACGCAGTATTTT.